This TCR beta chain is from a study of blood T cell repertoires in COVID-19. Study context: From the United States, Italy and Spain came samples of acute and convalescent COVID-19. From T cells, B-cell-depleted T cells, or PBMCs came the material, which was cDNA or gDNA.

Trimming cost V 2 bases and J 5 bases; bases outside gene matches: 9. In germline, CDR1 is LNHDA, CDR2 SQIVND (reference sequence). The length of the CDR3 is 15 residues. How the authors handled the data: Quantification of nucleated cells was approximated via reference gene primer amplification. Some clones are missing from TCRdb's copy, which holds only in-frame ones; the method was immunoSEQ multiplex PCR. D and trimming were read from the DNA, whereas the V and J calls and clone size are those reported in that table. The data hold around 110,000 clones, with 84% observed a single time. This sequence joins TRBV19 and TRBJ2-7, with TRBD1 matching 7 bases. Sequencing was done on a sample of peripheral blood. The receptor was derived from a woman in her fifties or sixties with acute or convalescent COVID-19. CDR3 sequence: CASSISTGAQNEQYF. The CDR3 nucleotides are TGTGCCAGTAGTATAAGTACAGGGGCACAGAACGAGCAGTACTTC.